These 31 T cell receptor beta chains originate from one sample sequenced in a study of blood T cell repertoires in COVID-19. This table comes from immunoSEQ multiplex PCR, and its TCRdb copy is limited to in-frame clones, with some not included. The table includes roughly 250,000 clones, around 87% detected once. Sequenced: PBMCs or T cells enriched from blood (not recorded which). These receptors were taken from a woman in her thirties with acute COVID-19.

In this sample, this clone turned up a few times. This chain links TRBV29-1 with TRBJ1-2; 10 bases are a match to TRBD1. Germline V gene lookup returns CDR1 SQVTM and CDR2 ANQGSEA. The trim removed 3 bases at V and 7 bases at J, leaving 5 bases unmatched. CDR3 length equals 13 residues. This chain's CDR3 is CSVDATGGFGYTF. CDR3 sequence (DNA): TGCAGCGTTGATGCGACAGGGGGCTTTGGCTACACCTTC. Full variable domain (missing parts from reference TRBV29-1 and TRBJ1-2): SAVISQKPSRDICQRGTSLTIQCQVDSQVTMMFWYRQQPGQSLTLIATANQGSEATYESGFVIDKFPISRPNLTFSTLTVSNMSPEDSSIYLCSVDATGGFGYTFGSGTRLTVV.

V is TRBV24-1 and J is TRBJ2-1, with 13 bases that match TRBD2. After removal of 10 bases from V and 5 bases from J, the junction contained 4 bases not matched to a gene. The CDR3 is 14 residues long. The germline V gene has CDR1 KGHDR and CDR2 SFDVKD. The CDR3 DNA is TGTGCCACGGGACTAGCGGGGCTTCACAATGAGCAGTTCTTC. As protein: CATGLAGLHNEQFF.

V and J are TRBV7-6 and TRBJ2-3; TRBD2 matches 10 bases. J was trimmed by 2 bases and V by 3 bases; bases with no gene match: 11. The germline CDR1 and CDR2 sequences are SGHVS and FNYEAQ. CDR3 size: 18 residues. In nucleotides, the CDR3 is TGTGCCAGCAGCTTTATGTCCAGGACTAGCGGTCCCACAGATACGCAGTATTTT. The encoded protein is CASSFMSRTSGPTDTQYF.

This chain links TRBV2 with TRBJ1-1, with 8 bases identical to TRBD1. The germline V gene has CDR1 SNHLY and CDR2 FYNNEI. The trim removed 0 bases at V and 3 bases at J, leaving 9 bases unmatched. This CDR3 spans 17 amino acids. The CDR3: CASSEARTGMWDTEAFF. CDR3 coding DNA: TGTGCCAGCAGTGAAGCCCGGACAGGGATGTGGGACACTGAAGCTTTCTTT.

The rearrangement joins TRBV9 to TRBJ1-3; maybe TRBD1 (5 bases). V lost 0 bases to trimming and J lost 2 bases, with 9 bases between them. Germline V gene data show CDR1 as SGDLS and CDR2 as YYNGEE. The length of the CDR3 is 15 residues. The DNA of the CDR3 is TGTGCCAGCAGCGTAGGGTGGGGGGCTGGAAACACCATATATTTT. This translates into CASSVGWGAGNTIYF.

The chain links TRBV2 to TRBJ2-3; 9 bases match TRBD2. Looked up from germline, CDR1 is SNHLY and CDR2 is FYNNEI. The CDR3 extends over 18 amino acids. Losses at the gene ends were 8 bases for V and 0 bases for J; bases not matched to a gene: 15. The DNA for the CDR3 is TGTGCCAGCGACTCGACAGCGGGAGGAAAATTTAGCACAGATACGCAGTATTTT. Translation gives CASDSTAGGKFSTDTQYF.

The rearrangement links TRBV19 to TRBJ1-1, with 9 bases identical to TRBD1. The CDR3 consists of 18 residues. The V and J ends lost 0 bases and 2 bases, in that order; junction bases with no gene match: 10. The germline V gene encodes CDR1 LNHDA and CDR2 SQIVND (reference sequence). DNA of the CDR3: TGTGCCAGTAGTATAGATGGGCCGGGGACAGGGTTAAACACTGAAGCTTTCTTT. Its protein product is CASSIDGPGTGLNTEAFF.

V gene TRBV27 combines with J gene TRBJ1-6; D is perhaps TRBD1 (6 bases). Germline lookup yields CDR1 MNHEY and CDR2 SMNVEV (reference sequence). The CDR3 loop spans 20 amino acids. V lost 1 base to trimming and J lost 0 bases, with 19 bases between them. CDR3 coding DNA: TGTGCCAGCAGTTTATTCCGACCCGACAGGAGGAGCTCCTATAATTCACCCCTCCACTTT. This encodes CASSLFRPDRRSSYNSPLHF.

The V call is TRBV11-3, the J call TRBJ2-2; 7 nucleotides match TRBD1. CDR1 is SGHNT, CDR2 YENEEA, per germline. CDR3 size: 15 residues. V shed 7 bases and J 4 bases; nucleotides not matched to a gene: 9. The CDR3 DNA is TGTGCCAGCACCCGACAGGGTTCGAGCACCGGGGAGCTGTTTTTT. It specifies CASTRQGSSTGELFF. Variable domain in full (rest from reference TRBV11-3 and TRBJ2-2): EAGVVQSPRYKIIEKKQPVAFWCNPISGHNTLYWYLQNLGQGPELLIRYENEEAVDDSQLPKDRFSAERLKGVDSTLKIQPAELGDSAVYLCASTRQGSSTGELFFGEGSRLTVL.

This rearrangement joins TRBV10-3 to TRBJ2-7, with D maybe TRBD1 (6 bases). The V and J ends lost 10 bases and 2 bases respectively, with 15 bases between them. The CDR3 sequence is 13 residues long. Germline V gene data show CDR1 as ENHRY and CDR2 as SYGVKD. The CDR3 is CATTPTGPYEQYF. CDR3 nucleotide sequence: TGTGCCACCACCCCGACAGGACCCTACGAGCAGTACTTC.

The V call is TRBV28, the J call TRBJ2-3; 9 bases are shared with TRBD2. With 7 bases clipped from V and 3 bases from J, the junction kept 17 bases outside the gene matches. The CDR3 extends over 18 amino acids. The germline V gene has CDR1 MDHEN and CDR2 SYDVKM. CDR3 DNA sequence: TGTGCCAGCACCGTATATAGCACTTTAGCGGGAGTGACAGATACGCAGTATTTT. This sequence encodes CASTVYSTLAGVTDTQYF.

The chain uses TRBV19 and TRBJ2-5, with 8 bases fitting TRBD1. V shed 3 bases, J shed 1 base, and the junction held 1 base outside the gene matches. Germline V gene lookup returns CDR1 LNHDA and CDR2 SQIVND (reference sequence). The CDR3 is 14 amino acids. The CDR3 spells CASSIGTGQETQYF. For the CDR3, the DNA is TGTGCCAGTAGTATTGGGACAGGCCAAGAGACCCAGTACTTC.

The rearrangement joins TRBV19 to TRBJ2-2; D is possibly TRBD2 (7 bases). CDR1 and CDR2 (germline): LNHDA, SQIVND (reference sequence). CDR3 size: 13 residues. The germline V and J ends were trimmed by 11 bases and 2 bases, with 12 bases remaining between them. This CDR3 is CASRGGNTGELFF. Here the CDR3 DNA reads TGTGCCTCCCGCGGGGGCAACACCGGGGAGCTGTTTTTT.

The genes are TRBV28 and TRBJ1-2; D perhaps matches TRBD1 (6 bases). Germline lookup yields CDR1 MDHEN and CDR2 SYDVKM. Trimming pared 6 bases from V and 0 bases from J, leaving 14 bases between. The CDR3 length is 15 residues. In DNA form, the CDR3 reads TGTGCCAGCAGCACATCCGGGACATCTAACTATGGCTACACCTTC. This codes for CASSTSGTSNYGYTF.

This clone has only a few counts. This chain links TRBV19 with TRBJ1-2; D unclear. This CDR3 comprises 14 residues. Trimming took 7 bases from V and 8 from J, leaving 20 bases between them. Germline CDR1 LNHDA, CDR2 SQIVND (reference sequence). CDR3 sequence: CASTHEAGLWGYTF. CDR3 nucleotide sequence: TGTGCCAGTACCCATGAGGCCGGTCTATGGGGCTACACCTTC.

As for this clone: Additional DNA sequences in this sample encode the identical CDR3. The chain carries TRBV9 and TRBJ2-5; the match to TRBD2 covers 7 bases. In germline, CDR1 is SGDLS, CDR2 YYNGEE. The J segment lost 4 bases and the V segment lost 0 bases, leaving 6 bases of the junction unmatched. The CDR3 extends over 15 amino acids. The CDR3 DNA follows: TGTGCCAGCAGCGTAGGGCTAGCGGCAGGAGAGACCCAGTACTTC. It encodes CASSVGLAAGETQYF.

V is TRBV4-3 and J is TRBJ2-2; 9 nucleotides agree with TRBD1. The CDR3 has 15 amino acids. Germline V gives CDR1 LGHNA, CDR2 YSLEER. Trimming at V came to 2 bases and at J to 4 bases, leaving 2 bases not matched to a gene. The CDR3 loop is CASSQRTGVTGELFF. CDR3 coding DNA: TGCGCCAGCAGCCAACGGACAGGGGTCACCGGGGAGCTGTTTTTT.

The chain combines TRBV19 with TRBJ2-2; D possibly corresponds to TRBD1 (6 bases). V was trimmed by 5 bases and J by 1 base, leaving 11 bases between them. This CDR3 has 15 residues. Germline V gene sequence: CDR1 LNHDA, CDR2 SQIVND (reference sequence). The CDR3 coding sequence is TGTGCCAGTAGTCTATCGACAGGGAACACCGGGGAGCTGTTTTTT. This codes for CASSLSTGNTGELFF. Using reference TRBV19 and TRBJ2-2 for the parts outside the CDR3, the full variable domain is DGGITQSPKYLFRKEGQNVTLSCEQNLNHDAMYWYRQDPGQGLRLIYYSQIVNDFQKGDIAEGYSVSREKKESFPLTVTSAQKNPTAFYLCASSLSTGNTGELFFGEGSRLTVL.

CDR3 in DNA: TGCGCCAGCAGTGCAAGACAGGGGGCGAACACTGAAGCTTTCTTT. As protein: CASSARQGANTEAFF. This chain links TRBV10-1 with TRBJ1-1, with 10 bases matching TRBD1. V lost 4 bases, J lost 1 base, and 3 bases stayed unmatched. CDR1 is WNHNN and CDR2 is SYGVQD in the germline V gene (reference sequence). The CDR3 extends over 15 amino acids.

V gene TRBV27 combines with J gene TRBJ2-7, with D hard to call. Between the trimmed V and J ends, which lost 5 bases and 3 bases, there was a span of 11 bases. Germline V lookup: CDR1 MNHEY, CDR2 SMNVEV (reference sequence). The CDR3 has 13 residues. For the CDR3, the DNA is TGTGCCAGCAGTGCTGTCCCGGGCTACGAGCAGTACTTC. This gives the protein CASSAVPGYEQYF.

The chain carries TRBV11-1 and TRBJ2-1, with TRBD1 matching 12 bases. Looked up from germline, CDR1 is SGHAT and CDR2 is FQDESV (reference sequence). After removal of 2 bases from V and 8 bases from J, the junction contained 7 bases not matched to a gene. This CDR3 comprises 16 residues. Written as DNA, the CDR3 is TGTGCCAGCAGCTTACGGGACAGGGGGCGGGGGTATGAGCAGTTCTTC. This codes for CASSLRDRGRGYEQFF.

The V gene is TRBV28, the J gene TRBJ2-7; 8 positions match TRBD1. Germline assignment: CDR1 MDHEN and CDR2 SYDVKM. Germline trimming cut 5 bases from V and 4 bases from J; bases unmatched to any gene: 16. This CDR3 is built from 17 residues. The CDR3 loop is CASSPTRQGLGLYEQYF. Here the CDR3 DNA reads TGTGCCAGCAGTCCAACCCGACAGGGGTTGGGGCTATACGAGCAGTACTTC. The whole variable domain, remainder taken from reference TRBV28 and TRBJ2-7, is DVKVTQSSRYLVKRTGEKVFLECVQDMDHENMFWYRQDPGLGLRLIYFSYDVKMKEKGDIPEGYSVSREKKERFSLILESASTNQTSMYLCASSPTRQGLGLYEQYFGPGTRLTVT.

This clone was observed once. The chain is built from TRBV12-5 and TRBJ2-7; 12 bases agree with TRBD2. In germline, CDR1 is LGHNT, CDR2 FRNRAP. The CDR3 runs to 15 residues. Losses at the gene ends were 5 bases for V and 2 bases for J; bases not matched to a gene: 4. The CDR3 sequence: CASGPGLAGTYEQYF. CDR3 bases: TGTGCTAGTGGTCCAGGACTAGCGGGGACCTACGAGCAGTACTTC.

The J gene is TRBJ2-3, the V gene TRBV27, with TRBD2 matching 11 bases. J was trimmed by 2 bases and V by 5 bases; bases with no gene match: 9. This CDR3 comprises 17 residues. Germline V lookup: CDR1 MNHEY, CDR2 SMNVEV (reference sequence). CDR3 loop: CASSQRGTSGLTDTQYF. The DNA for the CDR3 is TGTGCCAGCAGTCAACGGGGGACTAGCGGTCTCACAGATACGCAGTATTTT.

This clone was detected a few times. The chain is built from TRBV3-1 (or the pseudogene TRBV3-2) and TRBJ2-7, with D unclear. CDR3 length equals 16 residues. Looked up from germline, CDR1 is LGHDT and CDR2 is YNNKEL (reference sequence). V gave up 1 base and J gave up 0 bases, with 13 bases separating them. The CDR3 sequence: CASSQGLYRSSYEQYF. In DNA, the CDR3 is TGTGCCAGCAGCCAAGGACTCTATAGGAGCTCCTACGAGCAGTACTTC.

J is TRBJ2-1 and V is TRBV2; D might be TRBD1 (6 bases). CDR1 and CDR2 from the germline V gene are SNHLY and FYNNEI. Between the trimmed V and J ends, which lost 8 bases and 6 bases, there was a span of 14 bases. This CDR3 is built from 13 residues. The CDR3 protein is CASEGVRGNEQFF. In nucleotides, the CDR3 is TGTGCCAGCGAGGGAGTCAGGGGCAATGAGCAGTTCTTC.

The V call is TRBV16, the J call TRBJ1-1; possible D gene TRBD1, 5 bases. CDR1 KGHSY and CDR2 FQNENV come from the germline V gene. The V end was cut by 3 bases, the J end by 6 bases, with 17 bases between. This CDR3 region has 15 residues. DNA for the CDR3: TGTGCCAGCAGCCAGGATAGACAGTGGGGCGCTGAAGCTTTCTTT. It encodes CASSQDRQWGAEAFF.

The chain is built from TRBV19 and TRBJ2-1; TRBD2 agrees at 11 bases. J was trimmed by 6 bases and V by 3 bases; bases with no gene match: 7. Looked up from germline, CDR1 is LNHDA and CDR2 is SQIVND (reference sequence). This CDR3 comprises 16 residues. CDR3 protein: CASSIPGLAATNEQFF. CDR3 coding DNA: TGTGCCAGTAGTATTCCGGGACTAGCGGCCACCAATGAGCAGTTCTTC.

The CDR3: CASSISTGELFF. The CDR3, as DNA: TGTGCCAGTAGTATCAGCACCGGGGAGCTGTTTTTT. The chain uses TRBV19 and TRBJ2-2; no reliable D call. The CDR3 loop spans 12 amino acids. V lost 3 bases, J lost 4 bases, and 3 bases lay in between. Germline V CDR1 and CDR2: LNHDA, SQIVND (reference sequence).

This chain links TRBV15 with TRBJ2-2, with D perhaps TRBD2 (6 bases). Germline loops: CDR1 LNHNV, CDR2 YYDKDF (reference sequence). The CDR3 consists of 16 residues. The germline V and J ends were trimmed by 1 base and 5 bases, with 14 bases remaining between them. The CDR3 loop is CATSRVEVAETGELFF. The CDR3 nucleotides read TGTGCCACCAGCAGAGTCGAAGTAGCGGAAACCGGGGAGCTGTTTTTT.

V gene TRBV21-1 combines with J gene TRBJ1-5; TRBD1, the table's D call, was not compared with the DNA. TRBV21-1 is given as a pseudogene. The CDR3 runs 15 residues. CDR3 nucleotides: TGTGCCAGCAGCAAAACCCACAGGGGCAATCAGCCCCAGCATTTT. It translates to CASSKTHRGNQPQHF.